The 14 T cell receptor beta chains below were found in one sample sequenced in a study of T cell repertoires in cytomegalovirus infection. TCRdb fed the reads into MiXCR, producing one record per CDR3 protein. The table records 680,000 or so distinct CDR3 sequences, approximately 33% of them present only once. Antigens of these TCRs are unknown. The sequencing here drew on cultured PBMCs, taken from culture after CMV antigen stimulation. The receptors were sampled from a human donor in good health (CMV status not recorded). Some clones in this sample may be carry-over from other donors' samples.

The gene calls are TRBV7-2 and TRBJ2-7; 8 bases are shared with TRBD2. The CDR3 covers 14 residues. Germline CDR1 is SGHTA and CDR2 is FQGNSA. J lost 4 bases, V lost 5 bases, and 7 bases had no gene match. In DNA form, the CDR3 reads TGTGCCAGCAGCCAACTAGCGGCCCCTTACGAGCAGTACTTC. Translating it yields CASSQLAAPYEQYF. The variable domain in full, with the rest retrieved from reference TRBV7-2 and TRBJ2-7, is GAGVSQSPSNKVTEKGKDVELRCDPISGHTALYWYRQSLGQGLEFLIYFQGNSAPDKSGLPSDRFSAERTGGSVSTLTIQRTQQEDSAVYLCASSQLAAPYEQYFGPGTRLTVT.

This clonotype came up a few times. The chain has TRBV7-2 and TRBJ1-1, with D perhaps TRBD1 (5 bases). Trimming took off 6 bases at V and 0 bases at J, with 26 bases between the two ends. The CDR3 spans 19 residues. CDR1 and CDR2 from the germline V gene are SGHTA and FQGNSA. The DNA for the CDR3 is TGTGCCAGCAGGAGGGGAAACGTGGGAGGGGAACTTATGAACACTGAAGCTTTCTTT. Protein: CASRRGNVGGELMNTEAFF.

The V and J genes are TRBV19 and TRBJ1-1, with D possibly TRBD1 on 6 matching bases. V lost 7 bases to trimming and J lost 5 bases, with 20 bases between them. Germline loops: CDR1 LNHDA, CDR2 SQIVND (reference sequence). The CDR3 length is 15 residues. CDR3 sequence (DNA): TGTGCCAGTAACAACAACAGGGTCGTTGATACTGAAGCTTTCTTT. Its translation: CASNNNRVVDTEAFF.

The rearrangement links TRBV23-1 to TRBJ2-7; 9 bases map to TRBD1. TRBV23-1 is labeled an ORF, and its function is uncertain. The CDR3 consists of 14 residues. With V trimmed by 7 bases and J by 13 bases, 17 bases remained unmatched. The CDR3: CASIPGTGPTGLYF. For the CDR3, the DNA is TGCGCCAGCATCCCGGGGACAGGGCCAACGGGGCTTTACTTC.

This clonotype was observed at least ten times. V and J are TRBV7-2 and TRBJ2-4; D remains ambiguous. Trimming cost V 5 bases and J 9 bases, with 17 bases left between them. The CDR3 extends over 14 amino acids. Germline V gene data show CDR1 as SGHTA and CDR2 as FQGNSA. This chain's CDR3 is CASSPLGASIIQYF. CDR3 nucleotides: TGTGCCAGCAGCCCCCTTGGAGCCTCTATCATTCAGTACTTC.

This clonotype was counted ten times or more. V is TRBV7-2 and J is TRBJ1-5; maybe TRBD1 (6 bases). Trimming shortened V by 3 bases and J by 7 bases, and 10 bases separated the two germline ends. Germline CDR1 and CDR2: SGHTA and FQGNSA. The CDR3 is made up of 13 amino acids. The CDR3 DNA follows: TGTGCCAGCAGCTTGGGGGGGGCGCAGCCCCAGCATTTT. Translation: CASSLGGAQPQHF.

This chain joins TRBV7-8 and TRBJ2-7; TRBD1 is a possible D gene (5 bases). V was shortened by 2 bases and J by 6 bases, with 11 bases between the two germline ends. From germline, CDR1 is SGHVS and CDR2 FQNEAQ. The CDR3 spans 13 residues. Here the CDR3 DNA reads TGTGCCAGCAGCTTAACCATAGGGGCCGAGCAGTACTTC. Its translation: CASSLTIGAEQYF. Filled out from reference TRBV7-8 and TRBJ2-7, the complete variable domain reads GAGVSQSPRYKVAKRGQDVALRCDPISGHVSLFWYQQALGQGPEFLTYFQNEAQLDKSGLPSDRFFAERPEGSVSTLKIQRTQQEDSAVYLCASSLTIGAEQYFGPGTRLTVT.

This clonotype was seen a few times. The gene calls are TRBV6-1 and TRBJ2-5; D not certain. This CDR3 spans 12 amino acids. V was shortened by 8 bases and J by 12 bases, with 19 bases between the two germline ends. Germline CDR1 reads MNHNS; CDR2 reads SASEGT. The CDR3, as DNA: TGTGCCAGCGGCTTGGAACAAGCTAATAAGTACTTC. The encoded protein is CASGLEQANKYF.

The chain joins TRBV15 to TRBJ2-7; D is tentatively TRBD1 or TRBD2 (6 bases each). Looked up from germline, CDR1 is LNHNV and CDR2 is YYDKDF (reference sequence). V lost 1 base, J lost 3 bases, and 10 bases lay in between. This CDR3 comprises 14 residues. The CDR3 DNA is TGTGCCACCAGCAGAGCGGGGGCGAACTACGAGCAGTACTTC. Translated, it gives CATSRAGANYEQYF.

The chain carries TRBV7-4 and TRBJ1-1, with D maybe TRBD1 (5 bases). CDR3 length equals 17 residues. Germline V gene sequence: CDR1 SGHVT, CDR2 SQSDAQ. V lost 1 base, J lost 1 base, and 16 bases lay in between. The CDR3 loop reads CASSLEGFPGTNTEAFF. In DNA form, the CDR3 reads TGTGCCAGCAGCTTAGAAGGTTTCCCGGGGACGAACACTGAAGCTTTCTTT.

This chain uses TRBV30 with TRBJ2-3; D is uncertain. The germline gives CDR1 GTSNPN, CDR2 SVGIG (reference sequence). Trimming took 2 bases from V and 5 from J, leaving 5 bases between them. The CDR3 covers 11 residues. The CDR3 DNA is TGTGCCTGGAGTATTCGAGATACGCAGTATTTT. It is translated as CAWSIRDTQYF.

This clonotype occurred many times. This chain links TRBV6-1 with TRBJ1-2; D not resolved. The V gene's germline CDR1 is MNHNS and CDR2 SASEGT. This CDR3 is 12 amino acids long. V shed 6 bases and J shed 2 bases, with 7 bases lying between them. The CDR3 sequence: CASRDGNYGYTF. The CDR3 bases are TGTGCCAGCAGGGACGGGAACTATGGCTACACCTTC.

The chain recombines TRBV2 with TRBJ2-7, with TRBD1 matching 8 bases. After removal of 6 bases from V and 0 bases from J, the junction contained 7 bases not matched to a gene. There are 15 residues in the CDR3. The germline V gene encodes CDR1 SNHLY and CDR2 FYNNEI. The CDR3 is CASSETGASSYEQYF. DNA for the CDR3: TGTGCCAGCAGCGAGACAGGGGCGAGCTCCTACGAGCAGTACTTC.

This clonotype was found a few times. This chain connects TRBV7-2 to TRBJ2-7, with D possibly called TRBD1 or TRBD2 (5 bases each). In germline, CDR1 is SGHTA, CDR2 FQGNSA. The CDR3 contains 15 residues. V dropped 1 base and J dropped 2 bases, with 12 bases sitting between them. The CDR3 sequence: CASSLGSGRPYEQYF. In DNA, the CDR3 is TGTGCCAGCAGCTTAGGATCGGGGCGGCCCTACGAGCAGTACTTC.